The next 29 T cell receptor beta chains were all read from a single sample in a study of blood T cell repertoires in COVID-19. Some clones are missing from TCRdb's copy, which holds only in-frame ones; the method was immunoSEQ multiplex PCR. The table has fewer than 650,000 clones, around 90% seen once. The sequenced sample was peripheral blood. The origin of the receptors is a woman aged 50 to 60 with COVID-19, enrolled during active disease.

In this sample, this clone turned up once. The chain is built from TRBV6-2 or TRBV6-3 and TRBJ1-1; TRBD1 matches 8 bases. Germline CDR1 reads MNHEY; CDR2 reads SVGEGT. The V and J ends lost 6 bases and 4 bases, in that order; junction bases with no gene match: 7. CDR3 length: 14 residues. CDR3 bases: TGTGCCAGCAGCGCGACAGGGGCGGTCACTGAAGCTTTCTTT. Protein: CASSATGAVTEAFF.

The rearrangement uses TRBV18 and TRBJ1-5; 8 nucleotides match TRBD1. V lost 6 bases, J lost 0 bases, and 13 bases stayed unmatched. The CDR3 contains 18 residues. Germline loops: CDR1 KGHSH, CDR2 LQKENI. The CDR3 spells CASSPGTTGDFSNQPQHF. CDR3 bases: TGTGCCAGCTCGCCCGGAACGACAGGGGACTTTAGCAATCAGCCCCAGCATTTT.

The rearrangement uses TRBV7-8 and TRBJ2-5; 7 bases map to TRBD2. The CDR3 covers 12 residues. Germline loops: CDR1 SGHVS, CDR2 FQNEAQ. V shed 3 bases, J shed 5 bases, and the junction held 0 bases outside the gene matches. The CDR3 nucleotides read TGTGCCAGCAGCTTCGGGGGGGAGACCCAGTACTTC. Residues: CASSFGGETQYF.

The V call is TRBV14, the J call TRBJ1-2; no reliable D call. Trimming pared 1 base from V and 8 bases from J, leaving 20 bases between. The germline gives CDR1 SGHDN, CDR2 FVKESK. The CDR3 loop spans 16 amino acids. DNA for the CDR3: TGTGCCAGCAGCCAAGGGTCTGCACGTTCCAACTCCGGCTACACCTTC. Its translation: CASSQGSARSNSGYTF.

The V and J genes are TRBV28 and TRBJ1-4, with D hard to call. The germline CDR1 and CDR2 sequences are MDHEN and SYDVKM. Deletions cut 6 bases from V and 0 bases from J, with 11 bases between. The CDR3 runs to 15 residues. In nucleotides, the CDR3 is TGTGCCAGCAGCTTTTCAGGTCCAACTAATGAAAAACTGTTTTTT. Translated: CASSFSGPTNEKLFF. Combining the CDR3 with reference TRBV28 and TRBJ1-4 gives the whole variable domain DVKVTQSSRYLVKRTGEKVFLECVQDMDHENMFWYRQDPGLGLRLIYFSYDVKMKEKGDIPEGYSVSREKKERFSLILESASTNQTSMYLCASSFSGPTNEKLFFGSGTQLSVL.

This clone occurred once. The chain combines TRBV10-3 with TRBJ2-1; 9 nucleotides agree with TRBD1. The CDR3 length is 14 residues. The V gene end was trimmed by 10 bases and the J gene end by 9 bases; junction bases not matched to a gene: 13. CDR1 is ENHRY, CDR2 SYGVKD, per germline. The CDR3 DNA follows: TGTGCCACGTACCCCCGGGACAGGGAAGGTGAGCAGTTCTTC. This translates into CATYPRDREGEQFF.

The chain couples TRBV5-1 to TRBJ1-1; 7 positions match TRBD1. The CDR3 runs to 15 residues. Losses at the gene ends were 2 bases for V and 3 bases for J; bases not matched to a gene: 7. Germline V CDR1 and CDR2: SGHRS, YFSETQ. Written as DNA, the CDR3 is TGCGCCAGCAGCTTACTGGGCAGGGGGGACACTGAAGCTTTCTTT. It codes for CASSLLGRGDTEAFF.

V and J are TRBV3-1 (or the pseudogene TRBV3-2) and TRBJ1-3, with D possibly being TRBD1 (5 bases). Germline values: CDR1 LGHDT, CDR2 YNNKEL (reference sequence). Trimming removed 4 bases at V and 0 bases at J, with 10 bases between. The CDR3 covers 15 residues. The DNA for the CDR3 is TGTGCCAGCAGCCTCGACAGTTCCTCTGGAAACACCATATATTTT. Encoded protein: CASSLDSSSGNTIYF.

Concerning this clone itself: Within the sample, other DNA sequences also encode this same CDR3. The chain joins TRBV7-9 to TRBJ1-1; D gene uncertain. Germline values: CDR1 SEHNR, CDR2 FQNEAQ (reference sequence). Trimming cost V 2 bases and J 1 base, with 8 bases left between them. CDR3 length equals 14 residues. This CDR3 reads CASSLSRQNTEAFF. The CDR3 DNA sequence: TGTGCCAGCAGCTTATCCCGACAGAACACTGAAGCTTTCTTT.

This chain joins TRBV7-6 and TRBJ1-6; TRBD1 matches 9 bases. The CDR3 runs to 16 residues. In germline, CDR1 is SGHVS, CDR2 FNYEAQ. Trimming cost V 0 bases and J 9 bases; bases outside gene matches: 6. The CDR3: CASSLAGTGFPSPLHF. The CDR3 DNA reads TGTGCCAGCAGCTTAGCTGGGACAGGGTTCCCTTCACCCCTCCACTTT. Drawing the rest from reference TRBV7-6 and TRBJ1-6, the complete variable domain is GAGVSQSPRYKVTKRGQDVALRCDPISGHVSLYWYRQALGQGPEFLTYFNYEAQQDKSGLPNDRFSAERPEGSISTLTIQRTEQRDSAMYRCASSLAGTGFPSPLHFGNGTRLTVT.

CDR3 sequence (DNA): TGTGCCAGCAGTTACCTGTCGACAGGGCCTTCCTACGAGCAGTACTTC. This codes for CASSYLSTGPSYEQYF. The V and J genes are TRBV6-5 and TRBJ2-7; 7 positions agree with TRBD1. Germline V lookup: CDR1 MNHEY, CDR2 SVGAGI. This CDR3 contains 16 residues. V gave up 2 bases and J gave up 1 base; unmatched junction bases: 8.

Turning to this clone: This specimen includes other DNA sequences encoding the same CDR3. V is TRBV9 and J is TRBJ2-3; 8 positions match TRBD2. Germline CDR1 reads SGDLS; CDR2 reads YYNGEE. The V segment lost 2 bases and the J segment 2 bases; nucleotides outside the gene matches: 4. The CDR3 contains 15 residues. CDR3 sequence reads: CASSVGAGATDTQYF. In nucleotides, the CDR3 is TGTGCCAGCAGCGTTGGAGCGGGGGCCACAGATACGCAGTATTTT.

The chain carries TRBV5-4 and TRBJ1-2; the match to TRBD1 covers 12 bases. V was pared by 2 bases and J by 2 bases, with 1 base of the junction left unmatched. CDR3 length: 15 residues. Germline V gene sequence: CDR1 SGHNT, CDR2 YYREEE (reference sequence). This chain's CDR3 is CASSLGTGGNYGYTF. The CDR3 bases are TGTGCCAGCAGCTTAGGGACAGGGGGCAACTATGGCTACACCTTC.

The rearrangement links TRBV6-6 to TRBJ2-2; the match to TRBD2 covers 13 bases. The V and J ends lost 6 bases and 0 bases, in that order; junction bases with no gene match: 7. Per the germline V gene, CDR1 is MNHNY and CDR2 is SVGAGI (reference sequence). CDR3 length: 18 residues. The CDR3 region is CASSRGLAGAANTGELFF. CDR3 DNA: TGTGCCAGCAGCCGAGGACTAGCGGGGGCGGCGAACACCGGGGAGCTGTTTTTT.

The chain combines TRBV9 with TRBJ1-3, with TRBD1 matching 11 bases. The CDR3 is 16 amino acids. Trimming cost V 1 base and J 4 bases; bases outside gene matches: 4. The germline gives CDR1 SGDLS, CDR2 YYNGEE. The CDR3 here is CASSVWTGGAGNTIYF. DNA for the CDR3: TGTGCCAGCAGCGTATGGACAGGGGGCGCCGGAAACACCATATATTTT.

This CDR3 reads CASSPGGGGLDEQFF. The CDR3 nucleotides are TGTGCCAGCAGCCCAGGAGGAGGCGGTTTGGATGAGCAGTTCTTC. This chain connects TRBV7-3 to TRBJ2-1; D is possibly TRBD2 (5 bases). The V gene's germline CDR1 is SGHTA and CDR2 FQGTGA. V lost 5 bases to trimming and J lost 8 bases, with 19 bases between them. The CDR3 extends over 15 amino acids.

This rearrangement joins TRBV19 to TRBJ2-3; 8 bases line up with TRBD2. Germline trimming cut 7 bases from V and 6 bases from J; bases unmatched to any gene: 6. Germline assignment: CDR1 LNHDA and CDR2 SQIVND (reference sequence). This CDR3 spans 13 amino acids. DNA of the CDR3: TGTGCCAGTACGGGGGGGAGTTTCGATACGCAGTATTTT. Protein product: CASTGGSFDTQYF.

This clone has more than one count but fewer than ten. The chain recombines TRBV5-6 with TRBJ1-4, with D perhaps matching TRBD1 (5 bases). The CDR3 length is 14 residues. Trimming removed 0 bases at V and 5 bases at J, with 8 bases between. Germline lookup yields CDR1 SGHDT and CDR2 YYEEEE. Here the CDR3 DNA reads TGTGCCAGCAGCTTGGGACAGTACAATGAAAAACTGTTTTTT. Its translation: CASSLGQYNEKLFF.

The count of this clone is one. The rearrangement uses TRBV7-9 and TRBJ1-2; no definite D call. V lost 11 bases and J 4 bases, leaving 17 bases between the germline ends. The CDR3 is 13 residues long. Germline-derived CDR1 and CDR2 are SEHNR and FQNEAQ (reference sequence). The CDR3 region has the DNA TGTGCCGTCGAGGCGGGCAGCCTCTATGGCTACACCTTC. This translates into CAVEAGSLYGYTF.

The V call is TRBV6-4, the J call TRBJ2-3; TRBD2 matches 13 bases. CDR3 length equals 16 residues. V gave up 4 bases and J gave up 6 bases; unmatched junction bases: 7. The germline V gene encodes CDR1 MRHNA and CDR2 SNTAGT. For the CDR3, the DNA is TGTGCCAGCAGTGTACGACTAGCGGGGGGCCCTGATACGCAGTATTTT. Protein sequence: CASSVRLAGGPDTQYF.

V gene TRBV19 combines with J gene TRBJ1-5; tentative D call: TRBD1 (6 bases). Germline CDR1 is LNHDA and CDR2 is SQIVND (reference sequence). The CDR3 covers 16 residues. Trimming took 9 bases from V and 5 from J, leaving 23 bases between them. The CDR3 nucleotides are TGTGCCAGCGCCAGACACTTCAACAGGGCCGATCAGCCCCAGCATTTT. Its translation is CASARHFNRADQPQHF.

This chain's CDR3 is CASSLGESDRGLYNEQFF. CDR3 in DNA: TGTGCCAGCAGCTTGGGGGAAAGCGACAGGGGACTCTACAATGAGCAGTTCTTC. The rearrangement uses TRBV5-5 and TRBJ2-1; 8 bases align to TRBD1. This CDR3 region has 18 residues. Looked up from germline, CDR1 is SGHKS and CDR2 is YYEKEE (reference sequence). The V and J ends lost 0 bases and 3 bases, in that order; junction bases with no gene match: 11.

The chain uses TRBV19 and TRBJ1-2; D may be TRBD1 (5 bases). V lost 5 bases and J lost 2, with 12 bases in between. CDR3 length: 14 amino acids. The V gene's germline CDR1 is LNHDA and CDR2 SQIVND (reference sequence). CDR3 protein: CASSPGGRNYGYTF. The CDR3 region has the DNA TGTGCCAGTAGTCCGGGGGGAAGGAACTATGGCTACACCTTC.

This chain links TRBV30 with TRBJ2-3; TRBD2 matches at 7 bases. This CDR3 region has 16 residues. After removal of 6 bases from V and 1 base from J, the junction contained 13 bases not matched to a gene. The germline CDR1 and CDR2 sequences are GTSNPN and SVGIG (reference sequence). The chain's CDR3 is CACIMGPGRGTDTQYF. CDR3 in DNA: TGTGCCTGCATCATGGGTCCGGGGAGGGGCACAGATACGCAGTATTTT.

The rearrangement links TRBV5-6 to TRBJ2-3; perhaps TRBD1 as D (6 bases). The CDR3 runs to 17 residues. Germline CDR1 SGHDT, CDR2 YYEEEE. V was cut by 0 bases and J by 2 bases, with 16 bases left in between. The CDR3: CASSLVWRQDPTDTQYF. The CDR3 nucleotides read TGTGCCAGCAGCTTGGTGTGGCGACAGGACCCCACAGATACGCAGTATTTT.

The chain couples TRBV12-3 or TRBV12-4 to TRBJ2-7; D might be TRBD2 (6 bases). Trimming removed 6 bases at V and 13 bases at J, with 16 bases between. The CDR3 consists of 11 residues. The CDR3 sequence is CASRRDGNTYF. The CDR3 DNA follows: TGTGCCAGCAGGCGGGACGGAAATACCTACTTC.

V usage is TRBV12-3 or TRBV12-4 and J usage is TRBJ1-1; no firm D call. V lost 3 bases and J lost 6, with 8 bases in between. The CDR3 loop spans 12 amino acids. The DNA for the CDR3 is TGTGCCAGCAGTTTTAGCGTCTCTGAAGCTTTCTTT. Protein sequence: CASSFSVSEAFF.

The V call is TRBV6-5, the J call TRBJ1-1; D is perhaps TRBD1 (5 bases). From germline, CDR1 is MNHEY and CDR2 SVGAGI. CDR3 length equals 12 residues. The V end was cut by 8 bases, the J end by 5 bases, with 12 bases between. The CDR3 DNA reads TGTGCCAGCGGGAGGGACGCAACTGAAGCTTTCTTT. It encodes CASGRDATEAFF.

This sequence joins TRBV24-1 and TRBJ2-5, with 12 bases matching TRBD1. This CDR3 region has 18 residues. Germline trimming cut 4 bases from V and 5 bases from J; bases unmatched to any gene: 13. CDR1 and CDR2 from the germline V gene are KGHDR and SFDVKD. CDR3 in amino acids: CATSEPGTGGLKGETQYF. DNA for the CDR3: TGTGCCACCAGTGAGCCAGGGACAGGGGGCCTTAAGGGGGAGACCCAGTACTTC.